Below are 13 T cell receptor beta chains sequenced from a single sample in a study of cytomegalovirus exposure and HLA in healthy donors. Researchers ran the PCR with 60 Vbeta and 13 Jbeta primers. Generated by immunoSEQ multiplex PCR, the TCRdb table keeps only in-frame clones and is missing some. The sample contains around 140,000 clones, roughly 78% of which appear only once. The sequenced sample consisted of PBMCs. These TCRs come from a man aged 50-59 years in good health and CMV-seropositive.

The chain has TRBV5-1 and TRBJ2-3; 7 bases are a match to TRBD2. V was clipped by 4 bases and J by 2 bases; unmatched bases: 13. The germline V gene encodes CDR1 SGHRS and CDR2 YFSETQ. CDR3 length equals 17 residues. CDR3 DNA: TGCGCCAGCAGCCTAGGCGTGGGCGGGGGATTCACAGATACGCAGTATTTT. Translation: CASSLGVGGGFTDTQYF.

V gene TRBV7-6 combines with J gene TRBJ1-1; D might be TRBD1 (5 bases). The ends were cut back, 1 base at V and 5 bases at J, with 11 bases in the middle. The CDR3 is made up of 14 amino acids. CDR1 and CDR2 from the germline V gene are SGHVS and FNYEAQ. The CDR3 bases are TGTGCCAGCAGCTTAGAACCGGAGGGGACTGAAGCTTTCTTT. Protein product: CASSLEPEGTEAFF.

This chain connects TRBV18 to TRBJ2-5, with D possibly TRBD2 on 6 matching bases. Trimming cost V 0 bases and J 3 bases, with 14 bases left between them. The CDR3 consists of 16 residues. Germline CDR1 KGHSH, CDR2 LQKENI. The CDR3 nucleotides are TGTGCCAGCTCACCACCCGGGGGAGTACAGGAAGAGACCCAGTACTTC. Protein: CASSPPGGVQEETQYF.

The chain couples TRBV2 to TRBJ1-2, with 9 bases identical to TRBD1. The CDR3 is 14 residues long. Germline-derived CDR1 and CDR2 are SNHLY and FYNNEI. Trimming at V came to 5 bases and at J to 4 bases, leaving 5 bases not matched to a gene. The CDR3 DNA follows: TGTGCCAGCAGTACGGGACAGGGAGGCTATGGCTACACCTTC. Residues: CASSTGQGGYGYTF.

The chain carries TRBV5-6 and TRBJ1-5; possibly TRBD1 for D (5 bases). With 3 bases removed from V and 4 bases from J, the gap between germline ends came to 14 bases. This CDR3 has 15 amino acids. The germline gives CDR1 SGHDT, CDR2 YYEEEE. The CDR3 here is CASSSTPGGNQPQHF. The CDR3 nucleotides are TGTGCCAGCAGCTCTACACCGGGGGGGAATCAGCCCCAGCATTTT.

The J gene is TRBJ1-1, the V gene TRBV7-9; 11 positions agree with TRBD1. Trimming at V came to 1 base and at J to 1 base, leaving 8 bases not matched to a gene. Germline CDR1 SEHNR, CDR2 FQNEAQ (reference sequence). The CDR3 runs 18 residues. CDR3 bases: TGTGCCAGCAGCTTAGTACAGGACAGGGGGCGAGGGAACACTGAAGCTTTCTTT. Translation gives CASSLVQDRGRGNTEAFF.

The chain recombines TRBV5-6 with TRBJ1-2, with 9 bases lining up with TRBD1. V shed 3 bases and J 3 bases; nucleotides not matched to a gene: 3. Looked up from germline, CDR1 is SGHDT and CDR2 is YYEEEE. CDR3 length equals 14 residues. The CDR3 loop is CASSSWDRDYGYTF. The CDR3 region has the DNA TGTGCCAGCAGCTCCTGGGACAGGGACTATGGCTACACCTTC. Looking up the rest from reference TRBV5-6 and TRBJ1-2 gives the full variable domain: DAGVTQSPTHLIKTRGQQVTLRCSPKSGHDTVSWYQQALGQGPQFIFQYYEEEERQRGNFPDRFSGHQFPNYSSELNVNALLLGDSALYLCASSSWDRDYGYTFGSGTRLTVV.

There are a few counts of this clone. This chain links TRBV5-1 with TRBJ1-3; tentatively, D is TRBD1 (5 bases). V gave up 5 bases and J gave up 0 bases, with 12 bases separating them. The CDR3 extends over 15 amino acids. Germline CDR1 SGHRS, CDR2 YFSETQ. The CDR3 DNA reads as TGCGCCAGCAGGCCACAGGCCAACTCTGGAAACACCATATATTTT. Protein product: CASRPQANSGNTIYF.

This rearrangement joins TRBV5-1 to TRBJ1-4, with D perhaps TRBD1 (5 bases). The CDR3 covers 15 residues. The V end was cut by 0 bases, the J end by 8 bases, with 14 bases between. The germline gives CDR1 SGHRS, CDR2 YFSETQ. CDR3 loop: CASSLGGRSGEKLFF. CDR3 sequence (DNA): TGCGCCAGCAGCTTGGGCGGCAGGTCAGGGGAAAAACTGTTTTTT.

This clone was seen only once. This chain joins TRBV2 and TRBJ2-1; the D gene is possibly TRBD2 (6 bases). The CDR3 has 15 amino acids. Trimming took 0 bases from V and 3 from J, leaving 9 bases between them. The V gene's germline CDR1 is SNHLY and CDR2 FYNNEI. CDR3 sequence (DNA): TGTGCCAGCAGTGAAGCTCGGCGGGACTACAATGAGCAGTTCTTC. Protein sequence: CASSEARRDYNEQFF.

This clone was recorded once. As DNA, the CDR3 is TGTGCCAGCACATCAATAGGGGGTCCCCAAGAGACCCAGTACTTC. Translation gives CASTSIGGPQETQYF. This rearrangement joins TRBV7-9 to TRBJ2-5, with D possibly TRBD1 on 6 matching bases. Per the germline V gene, CDR1 is SEHNR and CDR2 is FQNEAQ (reference sequence). Trimming left V 7 bases short and J 1 base short, with 16 bases between. There are 15 residues in the CDR3.

The chain couples TRBV11-2 to TRBJ2-5; 8 bases align to TRBD2. From germline, CDR1 is SGHAT and CDR2 FQNNGV. The CDR3 spans 13 residues. After removal of 7 bases from V and 4 bases from J, the junction contained 5 bases not matched to a gene. The CDR3: CASTPGGLETQYF. The CDR3 region has the DNA TGTGCCAGCACCCCGGGGGGGTTAGAGACCCAGTACTTC.

The chain employs TRBV11-2 and TRBJ1-1, with a possible D match to TRBD1 (5 bases). Germline lookup yields CDR1 SGHAT and CDR2 FQNNGV. V lost 5 bases and J 0 bases, leaving 16 bases between the germline ends. CDR3 length: 16 residues. The CDR3 nucleotides are TGTGCCAGCAGCCCCGGGAGACAGTACATGAACACTGAAGCTTTCTTT. Translating it yields CASSPGRQYMNTEAFF. The full variable domain, rest sourced from reference TRBV11-2 and TRBJ1-1, is EAGVAQSPRYKIIEKRQSVAFWCNPISGHATLYWYQQILGQGPKLLIQFQNNGVVDDSQLPKDRFSAERLKGVDSTLKIQPAKLEDSAVYLCASSPGRQYMNTEAFFGQGTRLTVV.